The present T cell receptor beta chain was sequenced within a study of T cells in Graves' hyperthyroidism and ophthalmopathy. Study in general: Before any treatment, at initial diagnosis, peripheral blood was collected.

The CDR3 is 16 residues long. Germline CDR1 reads SNHLY; CDR2 reads FYNNEI. V was cut by 1 base and J by 3 bases, with 13 bases left in between. RNA transcripts served as the template for amplifying TCR beta CDR3 regions. The HTBI set primed first-round TCR CDR3 RT-PCR. TCRdb called the multiplex PCR reads again in MiXCR, with one record for every CDR3 protein. The table has some 580,000 distinct CDR3 sequences, about a sixth seen once. The sample holds many counts of this clonotype. The TCR sequence derives from a woman in her thirties or forties with Graves' ophthalmopathy. Material: blood. The rearrangement uses TRBV2 and TRBJ2-1; D remains unclear. The CDR3 reads CASSEGQALLYNEQFF. The CDR3 nucleotides are TGTGCCAGCAGTGAAGGGCAGGCCCTACTCTACAATGAGCAGTTCTTC.